This T cell receptor beta chain was recovered during a study of blood T cell repertoires in COVID-19. Study summary: The study drew acute and convalescent COVID-19 samples from the United States, Italy and Spain.

Germline V CDR1 and CDR2: SQVTM, ANQGSEA. This CDR3 comprises 16 residues. Details on this clone: At one end the junction does not follow the germline gene, possibly because of a read error.

Using immunoSEQ multiplex PCR, the repertoire was profiled, and TCRdb retains in-frame clones only, with some absent. Found here are over 200,000 clones, around four fifths of them singletons; the top ten hold around 6%. Sequenced: peripheral blood. This rearrangement joins TRBV29-1 to TRBJ2-1, with TRBD1 as a possible D gene (5 bases). This TCR came from a man older than 75 with acute or convalescent COVID-19. The DNA for the CDR3 is TGCAGCGTTGGGACGCTTGGGGCAGGATTCTACAGTGAGCAGTTCTTC. Its translation is CSVGTLGAGFYSEQFF.